This T cell receptor beta chain was found in a study of blood T cell repertoires in COVID-19. Whole-study context: Specimens from acute and convalescent COVID-19 originated in the United States, Italy and Spain. PBMCs, B-cell-depleted T cells, or T cells were the source of the cDNA or gDNA that made up the material.

Trimming removed 2 bases from V and 9 bases from J, with 14 bases in between. Germline-derived CDR1 and CDR2 are LGHNT and FRNRAP. CDR3 size: 14 residues. The data were produced by immunoSEQ multiplex PCR, yet TCRdb's version contains in-frame clones alone and is incomplete. The repertoire holds about 200,000 clones, with 80% to 90% as singletons. This chain joins TRBV12-5 and TRBJ1-5; D remains unclear. Sequencing was carried out using peripheral blood. This TCR was sampled from a woman between 65 and 79 years old with acute or convalescent COVID-19. CDR3: CASGLFPVLWPQHF. In DNA form, the CDR3 reads TGTGCTAGTGGTTTGTTCCCGGTGCTTTGGCCCCAGCATTTT.